One and the same sample provided the 13 T cell receptor beta chains below, sequenced in a study of cytomegalovirus exposure and HLA in healthy donors. Sequencing used immunoSEQ multiplex PCR; TCRdb keeps in-frame clones, though not all of them. The sample includes roughly 230,000 clones, around 91% of them seen just once. Material for sequencing was PBMCs. These TCRs come from a woman aged 25 to 39 in good health and CMV-seronegative.

This clone was counted a few times. This chain connects TRBV30 to TRBJ2-7; no reliable D call. The V end was cut by 2 bases, the J end by 6 bases, with 11 bases between. Germline V gene sequence: CDR1 GTSNPN, CDR2 SVGIG (reference sequence). The length of the CDR3 is 12 residues. The CDR3 DNA is TGTGCCTGGAGTAGGTATGGATCCGAGCAGTACTTC. Translated: CAWSRYGSEQYF.

V usage is TRBV19 and J usage is TRBJ2-3; D uncertain. V lost 3 bases, J lost 1 base, and 11 bases lay in between. This CDR3 contains 15 residues. The germline V gene has CDR1 LNHDA and CDR2 SQIVND (reference sequence). As DNA, the CDR3 is TGTGCCAGTAGTATGCCCCGGGCTGGCACAGATACGCAGTATTTT. This translates into CASSMPRAGTDTQYF.

This clone occurred a few times. The chain is built from TRBV18 and TRBJ2-4; 10 nucleotides match TRBD2. This CDR3 is 15 amino acids long. V lost 7 bases, J lost 6 bases, and 9 bases stayed unmatched. Germline CDR1 and CDR2: KGHSH and LQKENI. The CDR3 protein is CASFVIAGGRNIQYF. The DNA of the CDR3 is TGTGCCAGCTTCGTTATAGCGGGAGGTAGAAACATTCAGTACTTC.

The rearrangement uses TRBV6-1 and TRBJ1-1, with D uncertain. The germline V gene has CDR1 MNHNS and CDR2 SASEGT. The CDR3 loop spans 13 amino acids. V lost 5 bases and J 1 base, leaving 8 bases between the germline ends. CDR3 DNA: TGTGCCAGCAGTCGCCGGCCGAACACTGAAGCTTTCTTT. Its protein is CASSRRPNTEAFF.

This chain joins TRBV29-1 and TRBJ2-1; D not resolved. Trimming removed 0 bases from V and 5 bases from J, with 8 bases in between. Germline CDR1 reads SQVTM; CDR2 reads ANQGSEA. The CDR3 length is 13 residues. The CDR3 sequence is CSVEDPRDNEQFF. The DNA for the CDR3 is TGCAGCGTTGAAGATCCCAGAGACAATGAGCAGTTCTTC.

The sample holds many counts of this clone. CDR3 bases: TGTGCCAGCAGCGTTCTTAGTGGGAGTGACAATGAGCAGTTCTTC. Translated, it gives CASSVLSGSDNEQFF. V gene TRBV9 combines with J gene TRBJ2-1; a weak D match, TRBD2 (5 bases). V shed 2 bases and J shed 5 bases, with 14 bases lying between them. The CDR3 runs 15 residues. Germline V gene data show CDR1 as SGDLS and CDR2 as YYNGEE.

The V and J genes are TRBV27 and TRBJ2-1, with no clear D. Germline V gives CDR1 MNHEY, CDR2 SMNVEV (reference sequence). The CDR3 is 15 amino acids. V was clipped by 4 bases and J by 0 bases, with 10 bases between them. In DNA form, the CDR3 reads TGTGCCAGCAGTTCGGCCGGGCCCTCCTACAATGAGCAGTTCTTC. It yields the protein CASSSAGPSYNEQFF.

The chain recombines TRBV6-1 with TRBJ2-7, with D possibly called TRBD1 or TRBD2 (6 bases each). Germline assignment: CDR1 MNHNS and CDR2 SASEGT. Trimming took 3 bases from V and 0 from J, leaving 15 bases between them. The CDR3 spans 16 residues. Here the CDR3 reads CASSESLGGSSYEQYF. CDR3 nucleotide sequence: TGTGCCAGCAGTGAGTCCCTAGGGGGGAGCTCCTACGAGCAGTACTTC.

The chain is built from TRBV4-3 and TRBJ1-1; maybe TRBD1 (6 bases). Germline values: CDR1 LGHNA, CDR2 YSLEER. Trimming cost V 3 bases and J 8 bases, with 10 bases left between them. This CDR3 region has 12 residues. This CDR3 is CASSHGGTEAFF. In nucleotides, the CDR3 is TGCGCCAGCAGCCACGGAGGGACAGAAGCTTTCTTT.

The chain recombines TRBV6-1 with TRBJ2-6, with 7 positions matching TRBD2. The germline gives CDR1 MNHNS, CDR2 SASEGT. V shed 4 bases and J 4 bases; nucleotides not matched to a gene: 7. The CDR3 is 16 residues long. The CDR3 coding sequence is TGTGCCAGCAGTGGCGCGGGAGCGATAGGGGCCAACGTCCTGACTTTC. Residues: CASSGAGAIGANVLTF.

The V gene is TRBV9, the J gene TRBJ2-7; possibly TRBD1 or TRBD2 for D (6 bases each). V was shortened by 0 bases and J by 3 bases, with 16 bases between the two germline ends. The CDR3 sequence is 16 residues long. Germline lookup yields CDR1 SGDLS and CDR2 YYNGEE. The CDR3: CASSVVSGASDYEQYF. In DNA form, the CDR3 reads TGTGCCAGCAGCGTAGTGTCGGGGGCTAGCGACTACGAGCAGTACTTC.

The CDR3 sequence: CASRTPGASTDTQYF. The CDR3 DNA reads TGTGCCAGCAGAACTCCAGGTGCTAGCACAGATACGCAGTATTTT. The genes are TRBV28 and TRBJ2-3; D is undetermined. There are 15 residues in the CDR3. V was trimmed by 6 bases and J by 0 bases, leaving 13 bases between them. Germline V CDR1 and CDR2: MDHEN, SYDVKM. Full variable domain (missing parts from reference TRBV28 and TRBJ2-3): DVKVTQSSRYLVKRTGEKVFLECVQDMDHENMFWYRQDPGLGLRLIYFSYDVKMKEKGDIPEGYSVSREKKERFSLILESASTNQTSMYLCASRTPGASTDTQYFGPGTRLTVL.

This clone was counted a few times. This chain links TRBV18 with TRBJ1-1; no clear D. Trimming removed 0 bases at V and 1 base at J, with 12 bases between. The CDR3 consists of 16 residues. CDR1 KGHSH and CDR2 LQKENI come from the germline V gene. The CDR3 loop reads CASSPPSARGNTEAFF. In nucleotides, the CDR3 is TGTGCCAGCTCACCACCGTCGGCCCGGGGGAACACTGAAGCTTTCTTT.